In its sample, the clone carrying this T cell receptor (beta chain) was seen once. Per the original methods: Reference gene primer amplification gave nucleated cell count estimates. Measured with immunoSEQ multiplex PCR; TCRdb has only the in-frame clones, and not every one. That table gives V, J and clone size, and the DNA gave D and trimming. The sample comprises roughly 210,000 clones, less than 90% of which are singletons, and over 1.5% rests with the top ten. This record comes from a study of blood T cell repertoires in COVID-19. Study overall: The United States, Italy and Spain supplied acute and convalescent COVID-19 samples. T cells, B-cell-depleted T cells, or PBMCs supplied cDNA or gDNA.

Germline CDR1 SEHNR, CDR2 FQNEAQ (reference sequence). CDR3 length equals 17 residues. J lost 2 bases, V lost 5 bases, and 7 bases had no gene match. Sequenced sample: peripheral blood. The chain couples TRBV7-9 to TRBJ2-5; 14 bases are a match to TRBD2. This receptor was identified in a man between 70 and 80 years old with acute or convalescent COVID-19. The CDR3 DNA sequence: TGTGCCAGCAGCCAAACCGGGACTAGCGGGAGACAAGAGACCCAGTACTTC. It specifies CASSQTGTSGRQETQYF.